A selection of T cell receptor beta chains follows, all from one sample in a study of PD-1 blockade in classical Hodgkin lymphoma. The data were produced by immunoSEQ multiplex PCR, yet TCRdb's version contains in-frame clones alone and is incomplete. Of 25,000 to 30,000 clones listed, about 90% are singletons. The sequencing used CD8+ T cells from blood, collected at baseline. These TCRs come from a human donor with classical Hodgkin lymphoma. CDR3s include the opening cysteine and the closing phenylalanine or tryptophan. Each record gives: V gene, clone size, D gene, J gene, CDR3 protein, CDR3 DNA. D genes are given only for firm matches. Only part of the rows carry a size: once, few, many, or a class if the clone is expanded.

TRBV29-1,-,-,TRBJ1-2,CSVEDGFGGPLYYGYTF,TGCAGCGTTGAAGATGGGTTCGGGGGGCCGTTGTACTATGGCTACACCTTC
TRBV5-6,-,TRBD1,TRBJ1-3,CASSPGTGLGNTIYF,TGTGCCAGCAGCCCCGGGACAGGCCTTGGAAACACCATATATTTT
TRBV5-1,-,-,TRBJ2-7,CASSLDTSLLDEQYF,TGCGCCAGCAGCTTGGACACCAGTCTCCTTGACGAGCAGTACTTC
TRBV6-6,few,-,TRBJ1-2,CASSRGDFTGYTF,TGTGCCAGCAGTCGTGGGGACTTCACGGGGTACACCTTC
TRBV5-6,-,-,TRBJ2-1,CASSTKDYKQNEQFF,TGTGCCAGCAGCACAAAGGACTACAAACAGAATGAGCAGTTCTTC
TRBV7-9,once,-,TRBJ2-2,CASPTISGEANTGELFF,TGTGCCAGCCCTACCATTTCGGGGGAGGCGAACACCGGGGAGCTGTTTTTT
TRBV11-2,once,TRBD1,TRBJ2-7,CASSRPGQGYEQYF,TGTGCCAGCAGTCGACCGGGACAGGGTTACGAGCAGTACTTC
TRBV27,once,-,TRBJ2-4,CASSTTGMGAKNIQYF,TGTGCCAGCAGTACCACAGGGATGGGAGCCAAAAACATTCAGTACTTC
TRBV12-5,once,-,TRBJ1-1,CASGSRNGGERSMNTEAFF,TGTGCTAGTGGTTCCCGCAACGGGGGAGAGAGATCCATGAACACTGAAGCTTTCTTT
TRBV4-1,-,-,TRBJ1-5,CASSQAVGNQPQHF,TGCGCCAGCAGCCAAGCGGTTGGCAATCAGCCCCAGCATTTT
TRBV28,-,-,TRBJ1-2,CASSLITNYGYTF,TGTGCCAGCAGTCTCATAACAAACTATGGCTACACCTTC
TRBV4-2,-,-,TRBJ1-2,CASSQGGGYTF,TGTGCCAGCAGCCAGGGGGGGGGCTACACCTTC
TRBV14,-,TRBD1,TRBJ2-7,CASSQEETGGLYYEQYF,TGTGCCAGCAGCCAAGAGGAAACAGGGGGCCTCTACTACGAGCAGTACTTC
TRBV7-6,-,-,TRBJ2-1,CASSPTAGTYYNEQFF,TGTGCCAGCAGCCCAACAGCCGGGACTTACTACAATGAGCAGTTCTTC
TRBV27,once,TRBD1,TRBJ2-3,CASSPRDRERDTQYF,TGTGCCAGCAGTCCAAGGGACAGGGAGAGAGATACGCAGTATTTT
TRBV7-3,once,-,TRBJ1-2,CASSLIPRVYGYTF,TGTGCCAGCAGCTTAATTCCCAGGGTCTATGGCTACACCTTC
TRBV2,-,TRBD2,TRBJ2-3,CAGHWGLAGATDTQYF,TGTGCCGGCCACTGGGGACTAGCGGGAGCCACAGATACGCAGTATTTT
TRBV5-1,-,TRBD1,TRBJ2-7,CASSLGQGAYEQYF,TGCGCCAGCAGCCTCGGACAGGGGGCCTACGAGCAGTACTTC
TRBV7-6,-,TRBD1,TRBJ2-1,CASSSKGTGHHNEQFF,TGTGCCAGCAGCTCAAAGGGGACAGGACATCACAATGAGCAGTTCTTC
TRBV9,-,-,TRBJ2-5,CASSPRGLEILETQYF,TGTGCCAGCAGCCCCCGAGGATTGGAGATTTTGGAGACCCAGTACTTC
TRBV7-9,-,TRBD2,TRBJ2-3,CANSPGTSGRTDTQYF,TGTGCCAACTCGCCCGGGACTAGCGGCCGCACAGATACGCAGTATTTT
TRBV2,-,TRBD2,TRBJ2-5,CARQREAQETQYF,TGTGCCCGTCAGCGGGAGGCACAAGAGACCCAGTACTTC
TRBV6-1,once,-,TRBJ1-5,CASSEARDVSNQPQHF,TGTGCCAGCAGTGAAGCGCGGGACGTTAGCAATCAGCCCCAGCATTTT
TRBV28,-,-,TRBJ1-1,CASSLVVTNTEAFF,TGTGCCAGCAGTTTAGTCGTAACGAACACTGAAGCTTTCTTT
TRBV13,-,-,TRBJ2-2,CASSQTGIAGELFF,TGTGCCAGCAGTCAAACAGGGATCGCTGGGGAGCTGTTTTTT
TRBV2,-,-,TRBJ2-5,CASLSWNF,TGTGCCAGCCTTTCCTGGAACTTC
TRBV30,-,-,TRBJ2-7,CAWSMGPEQYF,TGTGCCTGGTCGATGGGACCCGAGCAGTACTTC
TRBV7-9,-,TRBD2,TRBJ2-2,CASSWGGTGELFF,TGTGCCAGCAGCTGGGGGGGCACCGGGGAGCTGTTTTTT
TRBV7-2,-,-,TRBJ2-5,CASSSTGADVKETQYF,TGTGCCAGCAGCTCCACCGGTGCAGACGTCAAAGAGACCCAGTACTTC
TRBV7-9,-,-,TRBJ1-3,CASSTRGTGNTIYF,TGTGCCAGCAGCACCCGGGGAACTGGAAACACCATATATTTT
TRBV13,few,-,TRBJ1-1,CASSLQTNTEAFF,TGTGCCAGCAGCTTGCAAACGAACACTGAAGCTTTCTTT
TRBV9,-,-,TRBJ1-2,CASSVGAVSNYGYTF,TGTGCCAGCAGCGTAGGGGCAGTTTCTAACTATGGCTACACCTTC
TRBV7-9,-,-,TRBJ2-6,CASRRGANVLTF,TGTGCCAGCCGAAGGGGGGCCAACGTCCTGACTTTC
TRBV5-1,-,TRBD1,TRBJ2-6,CASKPGQGVTGANVLTF,TGCGCCAGCAAACCGGGACAGGGGGTGACTGGGGCCAACGTCCTGACTTTC
TRBV7-8,-,-,TRBJ1-5,CASSLGLGGRSNQPQHF,TGTGCCAGCAGCTTAGGTCTAGGCGGGAGGAGCAATCAGCCCCAGCATTTT
TRBV29-1,-,-,TRBJ2-7,CSGAYSDEAYEQYF,TGCAGCGGGGCCTATAGCGACGAGGCCTACGAGCAGTACTTC
TRBV6-1,-,-,TRBJ1-3,CASIGSGNTIYF,TGTGCCAGCATAGGCTCTGGAAACACCATATATTTT
TRBV30,-,-,TRBJ2-7,CAWEPLGGNEQYF,TGTGCCTGGGAGCCACTTGGGGGGAACGAGCAGTACTTC
TRBV5-1,once,-,TRBJ2-5,CASSSLQGGGGQETQYF,TGCGCCAGCAGCTCACTACAGGGAGGAGGAGGACAAGAGACCCAGTACTTC
TRBV28,-,-,TRBJ2-7,CASSLRVRQGTYEQYF,TGTGCCAGCAGTTTAAGGGTTAGGCAGGGCACCTACGAGCAGTACTTC
TRBV11-2,-,TRBD2,TRBJ2-3,CASSLVPSGVSTDTQYF,TGTGCCAGCAGCTTAGTTCCTAGCGGGGTTTCCACAGATACGCAGTATTTT
TRBV27,-,TRBD2,TRBJ2-7,CASRLGLADSYEQYF,TGTGCCAGCAGATTGGGACTAGCGGATTCCTACGAGCAGTACTTC
TRBV28,-,TRBD1,TRBJ2-7,CASSFGQGYEQYF,TGTGCCAGCAGTTTCGGACAGGGCTACGAGCAGTACTTC
TRBV27,-,-,TRBJ2-5,CASSPRQTQETQYF,TGTGCCAGCAGTCCGCGACAGACCCAAGAGACCCAGTACTTC
TRBV2,-,-,TRBJ2-5,CASRRQETQYF,TGTGCCAGCCGGAGGCAAGAGACCCAGTACTTC
TRBV28,-,TRBD2,TRBJ2-1,CASSTPRGRAINEQFF,TGTGCCAGCAGTACACCCCGGGGGAGGGCCATCAATGAGCAGTTCTTC
TRBV27,-,-,TRBJ2-1,CASNTGGIDEQFF,TGTGCCAGCAACACGGGGGGCATCGATGAGCAGTTCTTC
TRBV5-6,-,-,TRBJ2-3,CASSFSWGSEDTQYF,TGTGCCAGCAGCTTTTCGTGGGGCAGCGAAGATACGCAGTATTTT
TRBV5-5,-,TRBD1,TRBJ2-3,CASILGDRYLDTQYF,TGTGCCAGCATCCTCGGGGACAGATACTTAGATACGCAGTATTTT
TRBV2,-,-,TRBJ2-1,CASGIAAEQFF,TGTGCCAGCGGTATAGCCGCTGAGCAGTTCTTC
TRBV30,-,TRBD1,TRBJ2-7,CAWKPGTGSYEQYF,TGTGCCTGGAAACCCGGGACAGGGTCCTACGAGCAGTACTTC
TRBV4-1,-,-,TRBJ2-1,CASSQEGSISYEQFF,TGCGCCAGCAGCCAAGAGGGGAGTATTTCCTATGAGCAGTTCTTC
TRBV28,-,-,TRBJ2-4,CASREEYSAGGIQYF,TGTGCCAGCAGGGAGGAGTACTCGGCGGGTGGCATTCAGTACTTC
TRBV4-2,once,TRBD2,TRBJ2-7,CASSQEGLAGAYEQYF,TGTGCCAGCAGCCAAGAAGGGCTAGCGGGCGCCTACGAGCAGTACTTC